The clone carrying this TCR beta chain has only a few counts. As yet, its antigen is unknown. These data originate in a study of T cell responses to AZD1222 COVID-19 vaccine. General study findings and limits: At 160-218 and 743-854, vaccine-associated CD4 TCRs were dominant, and they spanned spike. Spike-specific TCR breadth and depth rose after two AZD1222 doses.

V was clipped by 1 base and J by 0 bases; unmatched bases: 7. Germline lookup yields CDR1 SGHAT and CDR2 FQNNGV. The CDR3 has 19 residues. Sequencing was performed with immunoSEQ multiplex PCR; in TCRdb, only in-frame clones are kept and a portion is missing. Among 95,000 to 100,000 clones listed, approximately 90% were seen once. The clonotype comes from an adult in good health. Source: peripheral blood, taken on day 0 of AZD1222 vaccination. The chain carries TRBV11-2 and TRBJ2-3, with 13 positions matching TRBD2. The CDR3 bases are TGTGCCAGCAGCTTAGTCTGGACTAGCGGGGGAGACAGCACAGATACGCAGTATTTT. This gives the protein CASSLVWTSGGDSTDTQYF.